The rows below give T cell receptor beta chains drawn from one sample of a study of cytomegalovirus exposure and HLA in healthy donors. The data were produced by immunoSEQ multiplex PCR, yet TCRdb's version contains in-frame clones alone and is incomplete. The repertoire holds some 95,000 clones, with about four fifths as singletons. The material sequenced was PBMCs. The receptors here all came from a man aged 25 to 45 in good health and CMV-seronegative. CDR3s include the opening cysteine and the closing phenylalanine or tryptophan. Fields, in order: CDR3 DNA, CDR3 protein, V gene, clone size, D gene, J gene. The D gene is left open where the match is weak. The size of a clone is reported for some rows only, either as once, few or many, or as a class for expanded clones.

CDR3nt: TGTGCCAGCAGCCCGGGGGGGGCAGATACGCAGTATTTT; CDR3aa: CASSPGGADTQYF; v_gene: TRBV14; abundance: .; d_gene: TRBD2; j_gene: TRBJ2-3
CDR3nt: TGTGCCAGCAGTCGGGGGAACTCCTACAATGAGCAGTTCTTC; CDR3aa: CASSRGNSYNEQFF; v_gene: TRBV6-5; abundance: once; d_gene: .; j_gene: TRBJ2-1
CDR3nt: TGTGCCAGCAGTGGGGAAGCGGGGGAGAACTACAATGAGCAGTTCTTC; CDR3aa: CASSGEAGENYNEQFF; v_gene: TRBV6-4; abundance: .; d_gene: TRBD2; j_gene: TRBJ2-1
CDR3nt: TGCGCCAGCAGGAGGGACAGGGTGGGGGAGCTGTTTTTT; CDR3aa: CASRRDRVGELFF; v_gene: TRBV10-2; abundance: .; d_gene: TRBD1; j_gene: TRBJ2-2
CDR3nt: TGTGCCAGCAGCCAAGAAGCGGTGTCAGGGAGGAACTATGGCTACACCTTC; CDR3aa: CASSQEAVSGRNYGYTF; v_gene: TRBV4-2; abundance: .; d_gene: .; j_gene: TRBJ1-2
CDR3nt: TGTGCCAGCAGCCCAGGGACTAACACTGAAGCTTTCTTT; CDR3aa: CASSPGTNTEAFF; v_gene: TRBV5-4; abundance: .; d_gene: .; j_gene: TRBJ1-1
CDR3nt: TGTGCCAGCAGGGCAGGGCTCGACACCGGGGAGCTGTTTTTT; CDR3aa: CASRAGLDTGELFF; v_gene: TRBV6-1; abundance: .; d_gene: .; j_gene: TRBJ2-2
CDR3nt: TGTGCCAGCAGGGCCCCGGGAGGGGTGTCGAATGAGCAGTTCTTC; CDR3aa: CASRAPGGVSNEQFF; v_gene: TRBV21-1; abundance: .; d_gene: .; j_gene: TRBJ2-1
CDR3nt: TGCGCCAGCAGCATTTTCTCAGGTTCCAATGAGCAGTTCTTC; CDR3aa: CASSIFSGSNEQFF; v_gene: TRBV4-1; abundance: few; d_gene: .; j_gene: TRBJ2-1
CDR3nt: TGTGCCTGGAGTGTACGGGGAAGTGAAAGACTGTTTTTT; CDR3aa: CAWSVRGSERLFF; v_gene: TRBV30; abundance: .; d_gene: .; j_gene: TRBJ1-4
CDR3nt: TGTGCCAGCAGCTTACAGGGATACGAGCAGTACTTC; CDR3aa: CASSLQGYEQYF; v_gene: TRBV7-9; abundance: .; d_gene: .; j_gene: TRBJ2-7
CDR3nt: TGTGCCAGTAGTTCCAGACTAGCGCGTCTCAATGAGCAGTTCTTC; CDR3aa: CASSSRLARLNEQFF; v_gene: TRBV19; abundance: .; d_gene: TRBD2; j_gene: TRBJ2-1
CDR3nt: TGTGCCAGCAGCCAAGATGCCCCCCTAGCGGGAATCGGTTTAGATACGCAGTATTTT; CDR3aa: CASSQDAPLAGIGLDTQYF; v_gene: TRBV4-2; abundance: .; d_gene: TRBD2; j_gene: TRBJ2-3
CDR3nt: TGTGCCAGCAGCGTTACAGGGTTCGAGTCCTATGGCTACACCTTC; CDR3aa: CASSVTGFESYGYTF; v_gene: TRBV7-9; abundance: .; d_gene: .; j_gene: TRBJ1-2
CDR3nt: TGTGCCAGCAGCTTATACCCCAAGGGGCCCAAGACGGAGCTGTTTTTT; CDR3aa: CASSLYPKGPKTELFF; v_gene: TRBV7-9; abundance: .; d_gene: .; j_gene: TRBJ2-2
CDR3nt: TGCGCCAGCAGCTTGGACAGGGACTATGGCTACACCTTC; CDR3aa: CASSLDRDYGYTF; v_gene: TRBV5-1; abundance: .; d_gene: .; j_gene: TRBJ1-2
CDR3nt: TGTGCCAGCAGCGCTATAACCGGGGAGCTGTTTTTT; CDR3aa: CASSAITGELFF; v_gene: TRBV9; abundance: .; d_gene: .; j_gene: TRBJ2-2
CDR3nt: TGTGCCAGCAGTTTAGAAACAGGGGTAAGGGCTTTCTTT; CDR3aa: CASSLETGVRAFF; v_gene: TRBV27; abundance: .; d_gene: TRBD1; j_gene: TRBJ1-1
CDR3nt: TGTGCCAGCAGCCCTCCCGGGGAGACCCAGTACTTC; CDR3aa: CASSPPGETQYF; v_gene: TRBV7-9; abundance: .; d_gene: .; j_gene: TRBJ2-5
CDR3nt: TGTGCCAGCAGCTTGGTGACAGGGAATCGGCACACTGAAGCTTTCTTT; CDR3aa: CASSLVTGNRHTEAFF; v_gene: TRBV5-5; abundance: once; d_gene: TRBD1; j_gene: TRBJ1-1
CDR3nt: TGTGCCAGCGCTAGCTGGAATGAGCAGTTCTTC; CDR3aa: CASASWNEQFF; v_gene: TRBV5-4; abundance: .; d_gene: .; j_gene: TRBJ2-1
CDR3nt: TGTGCCAGCAGCCAAGAGGGGGACAGGGACCACGAGCAGTACTTC; CDR3aa: CASSQEGDRDHEQYF; v_gene: TRBV4-2; abundance: .; d_gene: TRBD1; j_gene: TRBJ2-7
CDR3nt: TGTGCCAGCAGCTCCGACAGGGGCCCCCTAGATGAGCAGTTCTTC; CDR3aa: CASSSDRGPLDEQFF; v_gene: TRBV11-2; abundance: .; d_gene: TRBD1; j_gene: TRBJ2-1
CDR3nt: TGCGCCAGCAGCTTGAGGGGGACTAACACAGATACGCAGTATTTT; CDR3aa: CASSLRGTNTDTQYF; v_gene: TRBV5-1; abundance: .; d_gene: .; j_gene: TRBJ2-3
CDR3nt: TGTGCCATCAGCCGGGGACTAGCGGGAGCGGGCTCCTACAATGAGCAGTTCTTC; CDR3aa: CAISRGLAGAGSYNEQFF; v_gene: TRBV10-3; abundance: .; d_gene: TRBD2; j_gene: TRBJ2-1
CDR3nt: TGTGCCATCAGTGGACTCGGGACAGGGAGGGAGAATGGCTACACCTTT; CDR3aa: CAISGLGTGRENGYTF; v_gene: TRBV10-3; abundance: .; d_gene: TRBD1; j_gene: TRBJ1-2
CDR3nt: TGTGCCAGCACGGGATCGCGAAGTGAAAAACTGTTTTTT; CDR3aa: CASTGSRSEKLFF; v_gene: TRBV2; abundance: few; d_gene: .; j_gene: TRBJ1-4
CDR3nt: TGTGCCAGCAGCTTAAGCGCCCAAAATGAGCAGTTCTTC; CDR3aa: CASSLSAQNEQFF; v_gene: TRBV5-4; abundance: .; d_gene: .; j_gene: TRBJ2-1
CDR3nt: TGCGCCAGCAGCAGCACCGGGACAGGGACCACTAACTATGGCTACACCTTC; CDR3aa: CASSSTGTGTTNYGYTF; v_gene: TRBV5-1; abundance: once; d_gene: TRBD1; j_gene: TRBJ1-2
CDR3nt: TGTGCCTGGAGTGCATTGGACAGTGGCTCTGGGGCCAACGTCCTGACTTTC; CDR3aa: CAWSALDSGSGANVLTF; v_gene: TRBV30; abundance: .; d_gene: .; j_gene: TRBJ2-6
CDR3nt: TGTGCCAGCAGCTTAGTAGGGGATGGCACTGAAGCTTTCTTT; CDR3aa: CASSLVGDGTEAFF; v_gene: TRBV7-9; abundance: .; d_gene: .; j_gene: TRBJ1-1
CDR3nt: TGTGCCAGCAGCTTAGGTCCCAGGGCAGCCTCAGCTTCTGGGGCCAACGTCCTGACTTTC; CDR3aa: CASSLGPRAASASGANVLTF; v_gene: TRBV7-8; abundance: .; d_gene: .; j_gene: TRBJ2-6
CDR3nt: TGCGCCAGCAGCCAATCAGGGGTTATGAACACTGAAGCTTTCTTT; CDR3aa: CASSQSGVMNTEAFF; v_gene: TRBV4-3; abundance: once; d_gene: .; j_gene: TRBJ1-1
CDR3nt: TGTGCCAGCAGTGACCAAGGAGAAGAAAAACTGTTTTTT; CDR3aa: CASSDQGEEKLFF; v_gene: TRBV25-1; abundance: .; d_gene: .; j_gene: TRBJ1-4
CDR3nt: TGCGCCAGCAGCCAAGAACCCACAGGGGTTTGGAATGGCTACACCTTC; CDR3aa: CASSQEPTGVWNGYTF; v_gene: TRBV4-3; abundance: once; d_gene: TRBD1; j_gene: TRBJ1-2
CDR3nt: TGTGCCAGCAGCTTAGGGCAGGATCGCACTCCCCTCCACTTT; CDR3aa: CASSLGQDRTPLHF; v_gene: TRBV7-2; abundance: few; d_gene: .; j_gene: TRBJ1-6
CDR3nt: TGTGCCAGCAGCTCGGACACCTCGAACACTGAAGCTTTCTTT; CDR3aa: CASSSDTSNTEAFF; v_gene: TRBV5-6; abundance: .; d_gene: .; j_gene: TRBJ1-1
CDR3nt: TGTGCCAGTAGTGCGACAGGGGGCTCGGGGACCCAGTACTTC; CDR3aa: CASSATGGSGTQYF; v_gene: TRBV19; abundance: .; d_gene: TRBD1; j_gene: TRBJ2-5
CDR3nt: TGTGCCAGCAGTTACACAATACAGGGTTTCGAGCAGTACTTC; CDR3aa: CASSYTIQGFEQYF; v_gene: TRBV6-5; abundance: .; d_gene: .; j_gene: TRBJ2-7
CDR3nt: TGCAGCGTTTCAAGGATCAGGGACACTGAAGCTTTCTTT; CDR3aa: CSVSRIRDTEAFF; v_gene: TRBV29-1; abundance: .; d_gene: .; j_gene: TRBJ1-1
CDR3nt: TGTGCCAGCGGAAACGCGGGGGACGACGGGGAGCTGTTTTTT; CDR3aa: CASGNAGDDGELFF; v_gene: TRBV6-4; abundance: .; d_gene: TRBD2; j_gene: TRBJ2-2
CDR3nt: TGCAGCGTTGCTGCAAGCATGAACACTGAAGCTTTCTTT; CDR3aa: CSVAASMNTEAFF; v_gene: TRBV29-1; abundance: .; d_gene: .; j_gene: TRBJ1-1
CDR3nt: TGCGCCAGCAGTAAAACGAGGGGGCAGGATGAGCAGTTCTTC; CDR3aa: CASSKTRGQDEQFF; v_gene: TRBV5-1; abundance: few; d_gene: TRBD1; j_gene: TRBJ2-1
CDR3nt: TGTGCCAGCAGTTACGGGGAGTCTGGGGCCAACGTCCTGACTTTC; CDR3aa: CASSYGESGANVLTF; v_gene: TRBV6-5; abundance: .; d_gene: .; j_gene: TRBJ2-6
CDR3nt: TGCGCCAGCAGCTTGGTGCCGGGATTGAACACTGAAGCTTTCTTT; CDR3aa: CASSLVPGLNTEAFF; v_gene: TRBV5-1; abundance: .; d_gene: .; j_gene: TRBJ1-1
CDR3nt: TGTGCCAGCAGCGTAGATCCTCAGGGGAGCCGCGAGCAGTACTTC; CDR3aa: CASSVDPQGSREQYF; v_gene: TRBV9; abundance: .; d_gene: .; j_gene: TRBJ2-7
CDR3nt: TGTGCCAGCAGCTCCCTAGCGGGGGGGCCGCGGGAGCTGTTTTTT; CDR3aa: CASSSLAGGPRELFF; v_gene: TRBV7-2; abundance: .; d_gene: TRBD2; j_gene: TRBJ2-2
CDR3nt: TGTGCCTGGAGTTTTAAAAGCGGGGGGCGGGGAGCGGAGACCCAGTACTTC; CDR3aa: CAWSFKSGGRGAETQYF; v_gene: TRBV30; abundance: .; d_gene: TRBD2; j_gene: TRBJ2-5
CDR3nt: TGTGCCAGCAGCTTGAAAGGGAGCACCGGGGAGCTGTTTTTT; CDR3aa: CASSLKGSTGELFF; v_gene: TRBV5-4; abundance: .; d_gene: .; j_gene: TRBJ2-2
CDR3nt: TGTGCCATCAGTGAGTTTGATAACAGGCGTGGGGGGCAGTACTTC; CDR3aa: CAISEFDNRRGGQYF; v_gene: TRBV10-3; abundance: .; d_gene: .; j_gene: TRBJ2-5